Below, one T cell receptor beta chain is given with its context. What it binds is not known. TCRdb ran MiXCR on the reads and lists one entry per CDR3 protein. Among about 770,000 distinct CDR3 sequences listed, roughly 29% were seen once. The trim removed 3 bases at V and 3 bases at J, leaving 4 bases unmatched. CDR3 length equals 17 residues. In germline, CDR1 is SGDLS, CDR2 YYNGEE. The sample belongs to a study of T cell repertoires in cytomegalovirus infection. Study-wide context: Peptides in the study included HLA-C-restricted and HLA-B-restricted CMV epitopes.

The genes are TRBV9 and TRBJ2-6; 12 nucleotides agree with TRBD1. The source of this sequence is a human donor in good health (CMV status not recorded). Some clones in this sample may be carry-over from other donors' samples. The input for sequencing was cultured CD8+ T cells from PBMCs, taken from culture after CMV antigen stimulation. CDR3 protein: CASSEGTGGYGANVLTF. The CDR3 nucleotides are TGTGCCAGCAGCGAGGGGACAGGGGGCTATGGGGCCAACGTCCTGACTTTC.